These 13 T cell receptor beta chains originate from one sample sequenced in a study of T cells in localized non-small cell lung cancer. This table comes from immunoSEQ multiplex PCR, and its TCRdb copy is limited to in-frame clones, with some not included. The sample has over 25,000 clones, about 89% seen once. The sample was PBMCs, taken before any cancer treatment. The origin of the receptors is a man aged 35-69 years with stage II lung adenocarcinoma.

The chain is built from TRBV11-3 and TRBJ2-3; D assignment may be TRBD1 or TRBD2 (7 bases each). The germline V gene has CDR1 SGHNT and CDR2 YENEEA. Trimming stripped 5 bases from V and 3 bases from J, with 15 bases between. This CDR3 contains 15 residues. CDR3 DNA sequence: TGTGCCAGCAGCCCGGGGAGGGGGCGAACAGATACGCAGTATTTT. This gives the protein CASSPGRGRTDTQYF.

This sequence joins TRBV4-3 and TRBJ2-1; unclear D gene. Germline V gene sequence: CDR1 LGHNA, CDR2 YSLEER. The CDR3 totals 15 residues. V gave up 4 bases and J gave up 2 bases, with 12 bases separating them. The CDR3 loop is CASSPEQAAYNEQFF. CDR3 in DNA: TGCGCCAGCAGCCCTGAGCAGGCGGCCTACAATGAGCAGTTCTTC.

This clone was counted a single time. The CDR3 carries no conserved terminal phenylalanine or tryptophan, so it likely arises from a read error. The limits of the CDR3 on the DNA are not certain, so only TCRdb's listed CDR3 is given. This chain links TRBV10-3 with TRBJ2-7; TRBD1 is taken as the D call from the table, unchecked against the DNA. Germline V gene lookup returns CDR1 ENHRY and CDR2 SYGVKD. Including both end residues, the CDR3 is 12 amino acids long. The CDR3 reads CAIRTDRGPWII.

V usage is TRBV7-6 and J usage is TRBJ2-2; TRBD2 agrees at 11 bases. V lost 5 bases, J lost 5 bases, and 13 bases stayed unmatched. Germline loops: CDR1 SGHVS, CDR2 FNYEAQ. The CDR3 contains 18 residues. In DNA form, the CDR3 reads TGTGCCAGCAGCCCTGGGTTAGCGGGAGGGCCAAGGACCGGGGAGCTGTTTTTT. Protein: CASSPGLAGGPRTGELFF.

The chain carries TRBV28 and TRBJ2-4, with 16 bases aligning to TRBD2. The trim removed 8 bases at V and 6 bases at J, leaving 7 bases unmatched. The CDR3 contains 16 residues. CDR1 is MDHEN, CDR2 SYDVKM, per germline. CDR3 nucleotides: TGTGCCAGCGGACCCGGGACTAGCGGGGGGGGAAACATTCAGTACTTC. Protein sequence: CASGPGTSGGGNIQYF.

This rearrangement joins TRBV6-1 to TRBJ1-4; D unclear. Between the trimmed V and J ends, which lost 8 bases and 4 bases, there was a span of 17 bases. This CDR3 comprises 15 residues. Germline lookup yields CDR1 MNHNS and CDR2 SASEGT. CDR3 sequence reads: CASWPDPRGNEKLFF. The CDR3, as DNA: TGTGCCAGCTGGCCCGATCCCCGGGGTAATGAAAAACTGTTTTTT.

The chain carries TRBV18 and TRBJ1-2; 7 nucleotides agree with TRBD1. The V gene's germline CDR1 is KGHSH and CDR2 LQKENI. The CDR3 extends over 12 amino acids. V lost 1 base to trimming and J lost 8 bases; unmatched junction nucleotides: 1. The CDR3 sequence: CASSPRGGGYTF. The CDR3 DNA reads TGTGCCAGCTCACCACGAGGGGGCGGCTACACCTTC. The whole variable domain, remainder taken from reference TRBV18 and TRBJ1-2, is NAGVMQNPRHLVRRRGQEARLRCSPMKGHSHVYWYRQLPEEGLKFMVYLQKENIIDESGMPKERFSAEFPKEGPSILRIQQVVRGDSAAYFCASSPRGGGYTFGSGTRLTVV.

This rearrangement joins TRBV11-3 to TRBJ2-7, with D hard to call. The CDR3 runs 14 residues. The V end lost 5 bases, the J end lost 0 bases, and 11 bases lay between the germline ends. CDR1 is SGHNT, CDR2 YENEEA, per germline. CDR3 nucleotides: TGTGCCAGCAGCCAAAGGACGGTCTCCTACGAGCAGTACTTC. Translating gives CASSQRTVSYEQYF.

The gene calls are TRBV27 and TRBJ1-4, with 7 nucleotides matching TRBD1. Per germline, CDR1 MNHEY and CDR2 SMNVEV (reference sequence). This CDR3 spans 17 amino acids. V shed 1 base, J shed 2 bases, and the junction held 7 bases outside the gene matches. This chain's CDR3 is CASSLYKGASTNEKLFF. The CDR3 nucleotides read TGTGCCAGCAGTTTATATAAGGGGGCGAGCACTAATGAAAAACTGTTTTTT.

The chain recombines TRBV30 with TRBJ2-3; 9 positions agree with TRBD2. From germline, CDR1 is GTSNPN and CDR2 SVGIG (reference sequence). V was pared by 2 bases and J by 11 bases, with 14 bases of the junction left unmatched. The CDR3 is 15 amino acids. CDR3 coding DNA: TGTGCCTGGAGTCTCCAAGCGGGAGGCGGTGGGGGGCAGTATTTT. As protein: CAWSLQAGGGGGQYF.

Only a few counts were recorded for this clone. The J gene is TRBJ2-1, the V gene TRBV7-3; D might be TRBD1 or TRBD2, each matching 7 bases. The V gene lost 5 bases and the J gene lost 15 bases, with 17 bases spanning the gap. Germline V gene lookup returns CDR1 SGHTA and CDR2 FQGTGA. The CDR3 is 12 amino acids. CDR3 bases: TGTGCCAGCAGCCCAGGGGGGGGCGCGTGGTTCTTC. This codes for CASSPGGGAWFF.

The chain links TRBV18 to TRBJ2-7; D possibly corresponds to TRBD1 (6 bases). Trimming removed 3 bases at V and 6 bases at J, with 18 bases between. This CDR3 spans 15 amino acids. Germline V CDR1 and CDR2: KGHSH, LQKENI. CDR3 region: CASSPGRGTSLEQYF. The CDR3 coding sequence is TGTGCCAGCTCACCTGGTAGGGGGACCTCCCTCGAGCAGTACTTC.

This clone was seen more than once but under ten times. This chain connects TRBV11-1 to TRBJ2-1, with TRBD2 matching over 8 bases. The V segment lost 3 bases and the J segment 7 bases; nucleotides outside the gene matches: 11. The CDR3 spans 16 residues. Per germline, CDR1 SGHAT and CDR2 FQDESV (reference sequence). The CDR3 spells CASSFPMPGLENEQFF. The CDR3, as DNA: TGTGCCAGCAGCTTCCCCATGCCGGGACTAGAGAATGAGCAGTTCTTC. Together with reference TRBV11-1 and TRBJ2-1, the CDR3 gives the full variable domain: EAEVAQSPRYKITEKSQAVAFWCDPISGHATLYWYRQILGQGPELLVQFQDESVVDDSQLPKDRFSAERLKGVDSTLKIQPAELGDSAMYLCASSFPMPGLENEQFFGPGTRLTVL.